This TCR beta chain was recovered during a study of T cells after yellow fever vaccination. Turning to the study itself: Fractions containing few cells were prepared with SMART-Seq v4 Ultra Low Input. The study's findings and limits: The secondary T-cell response peaked on day 5, not day 15, but was weaker. After the booster, 96% of CD4 and approximately 90% of CD8 primary-response clones were re-detected.

TCRdb itself ran the 5' RACE reads through MiXCR, one entry per CDR3 protein. The table has over 65,000 distinct CDR3 sequences, roughly 15% seen once. This clonotype turned up a few times. The CDR3 sequence is 15 residues long. V shed 1 base and J shed 7 bases, with 15 bases lying between them. CDR1 SGDLS and CDR2 YYNGEE come from the germline V gene. The gene calls are TRBV9 and TRBJ2-1; D remains unclear. Sample: CD8+ T cells not binding an NS4B(214-222) dextramer, sorted from PBMCs, taken 21 days after the first yellow fever vaccination. This sequence was found in a young man who received the YFV17D yellow fever vaccine. The CDR3 coding sequence is TGTGCCAGCAGCGTATTCGGTACCGTGTCGAATGAGCAGTTCTTC. This sequence encodes CASSVFGTVSNEQFF.